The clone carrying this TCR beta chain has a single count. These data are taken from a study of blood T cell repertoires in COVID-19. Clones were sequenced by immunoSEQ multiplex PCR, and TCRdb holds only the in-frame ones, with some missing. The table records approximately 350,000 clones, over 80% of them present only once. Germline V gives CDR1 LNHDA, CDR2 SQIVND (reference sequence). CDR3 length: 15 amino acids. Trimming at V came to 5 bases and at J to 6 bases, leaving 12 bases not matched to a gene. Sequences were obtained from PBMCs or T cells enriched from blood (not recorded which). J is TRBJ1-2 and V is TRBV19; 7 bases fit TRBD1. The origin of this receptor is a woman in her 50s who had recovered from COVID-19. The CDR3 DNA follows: TGTGCCAGTAGTTCAAACGCCGGGACAGAGCATGGCTACACCTTC. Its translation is CASSSNAGTEHGYTF.